This T cell receptor beta chain was captured in a study of vaccination and CD4 T cells after COVID-19. Study outcomes and limitations: Convalescent patients had a median roughly 90% of reactive clones appearing only post-vaccination.

The treatment here: approximately 10-day PBMC culture with coronavirus spike peptide pools or control peptides (ViraFEST assay). Researchers used the Oncomine TCR Beta short-read assay to sequence DNA from cultured CD4+ T cells. TCRdb re-derived calls from the PCR reads in MiXCR, one entry per CDR3 protein. In the table there are 13,000 to 15,000 distinct CDR3 sequences, roughly half of which are singletons. This CDR3 region has 13 residues. V lost 0 bases to trimming and J lost 4 bases, with 5 bases between them. In germline, CDR1 is MNHEY, CDR2 SVGAGI. The sample holds a few counts of this clonotype. Its antigen is not known.

The receptor comes from a human donor who had recovered from COVID-19. Sequenced sample: CD4+ T cells from blood, cultured in vitro. This sequence joins TRBV6-5 and TRBJ2-3, with no clear D. The CDR3 sequence is CASSYSRSDTQYF. In DNA form, the CDR3 reads TGTGCCAGCAGTTACTCGAGGTCAGATACGCAGTATTTT.